Following are 14 T cell receptor beta chains from one sample sequenced in a study of post-analysis software for immune sequencing data. Findings and limits, study-wide: Four or five TRBV segments were more frequent in patients than controls; TRBV5-6, TRBV5-1 and TRBV20-1 belonged to this group.

Unique-molecular-identifier-tagged TCR beta cDNA libraries were used. Via MiXCR, TCRdb re-called the PCR reads, giving one row per CDR3 protein. This sample has about 460,000 distinct CDR3 sequences, with under 55% found just once. These receptors lack a known antigen. Sequencing used blood. The receptors come from a girl aged 10-17 years with multiple sclerosis.

This clonotype has more than one count but fewer than ten. The chain uses TRBV20-1 and TRBJ2-5; 8 bases are a match to TRBD1. The trim removed 2 bases at V and 4 bases at J, leaving 6 bases unmatched. This CDR3 region has 14 residues. Germline-derived CDR1 and CDR2 are DFQATT and SNEGSKA (reference sequence). The CDR3 region has the DNA TGCAGTGCTAGAACAGGACAGGGAGGAGAGACCCAGTACTTC. Protein product: CSARTGQGGETQYF.

The CDR3 nucleotides read TGCGCCAGCAGCTTGACAGACCACACCTACGAGCAGTACTTC. It codes for CASSLTDHTYEQYF. The rearrangement joins TRBV5-1 to TRBJ2-7; D ambiguous. The V end lost 1 base, the J end lost 2 bases, and 10 bases lay between the germline ends. Germline V gene lookup returns CDR1 SGHRS and CDR2 YFSETQ. The CDR3 totals 14 residues.

J is TRBJ2-7 and V is TRBV5-1; 10 bases fit TRBD1. The CDR3 has 14 residues. CDR1 and CDR2 from the germline V gene are SGHRS and YFSETQ. V dropped 3 bases and J dropped 9; count of bases not matched to a gene: 9. CDR3 sequence: CASSSGTGDIGQYF. The CDR3 DNA sequence: TGCGCCAGCAGCTCCGGGACAGGGGACATCGGGCAGTACTTC.

The chain recombines TRBV20-1 with TRBJ1-1; D uncertain. Trimming pared 5 bases from V and 0 bases from J, leaving 13 bases between. The CDR3 covers 14 residues. Per germline, CDR1 DFQATT and CDR2 SNEGSKA (reference sequence). The CDR3 DNA follows: TGCAGTGCTCTGGCAAGGGCAGTGAACACTGAAGCTTTCTTT. Protein sequence: CSALARAVNTEAFF.

The chain couples TRBV5-6 to TRBJ2-1; 8 nucleotides match TRBD1. V was clipped by 2 bases and J by 8 bases; unmatched bases: 6. The CDR3 totals 14 residues. CDR1 SGHDT and CDR2 YYEEEE come from the germline V gene. CDR3 sequence (DNA): TGTGCCAGCAGCTTACCTGGACAGGGACATGAGCAGTTCTTC. Translation gives CASSLPGQGHEQFF.

The CDR3 is CASSSGLAGGPAEQFF. The CDR3, as DNA: TGTGCCAGCAGTTCGGGACTAGCGGGAGGGCCCGCTGAGCAGTTCTTC. This chain links TRBV12-3 or TRBV12-4 with TRBJ2-1, with 16 nucleotides matching TRBD2. This CDR3 comprises 16 residues. The trim removed 4 bases at V and 9 bases at J, leaving 6 bases unmatched.

The chain uses TRBV18 and TRBJ2-7, with D maybe TRBD2 (6 bases). The CDR3 consists of 14 residues. CDR1 and CDR2 from the germline V gene are KGHSH and LQKENI. The V gene lost 3 bases and the J gene lost 3 bases, with 12 bases spanning the gap. The DNA of the CDR3 is TGTGCCAGCTCACCGCGGGAACACCTCTACGAGCAGTACTTC. This encodes CASSPREHLYEQYF.

The chain has TRBV7-6 and TRBJ2-7, with D possibly being TRBD1 (7 bases). This CDR3 has 16 amino acids. Germline values: CDR1 SGHVS, CDR2 FNYEAQ. Trimming removed 2 bases from V and 1 base from J, with 15 bases in between. The CDR3 DNA reads as TGTGCCAGCAGCTTAAACGATGCGGGACAGTCCTACGAGCAGTACTTC. Protein product: CASSLNDAGQSYEQYF.

A few counts support this clonotype. CDR3 coding DNA: TGCAGTGCTGCGACTAGCGGATTCACAGATACGCAGTATTTT. This sequence encodes CSAATSGFTDTQYF. J is TRBJ2-3 and V is TRBV20-1; 9 bases fit TRBD2. CDR1 DFQATT and CDR2 SNEGSKA come from the germline V gene (reference sequence). The CDR3 contains 14 residues. The ends lost 5 bases at V and 2 bases at J; junction bases unmatched: 5.

This clonotype was recorded many times. This chain links TRBV7-6 with TRBJ2-6; 7 nucleotides align to TRBD1. Germline V CDR1 and CDR2: SGHVS, FNYEAQ. V dropped 4 bases and J dropped 0; count of bases not matched to a gene: 6. The CDR3 is made up of 17 amino acids. The CDR3 DNA is TGTGCCAGCAGCTGGGGACAGTTCGACTCTGGGGCCAACGTCCTGACTTTC. This encodes CASSWGQFDSGANVLTF.

The gene calls are TRBV6-5 and TRBJ1-5; D gene ambiguous. With 4 bases removed from V and 5 bases from J, the gap between germline ends came to 9 bases. The CDR3 loop spans 13 amino acids. Germline V gene sequence: CDR1 MNHEY, CDR2 SVGAGI. As DNA, the CDR3 is TGTGCCAGCAGTTGGGGATCATATCAGCCCCAGCATTTT. Encoded protein: CASSWGSYQPQHF.

This clonotype was seen ten or more times. CDR3 bases: TGCAGCGTTGCTAGTCGGATTGGGGAGACCCAGTACTTC. Residues: CSVASRIGETQYF. V usage is TRBV29-1 and J usage is TRBJ2-5; D ambiguous. Trimming removed 4 bases from V and 5 bases from J, with 14 bases in between. There are 13 residues in the CDR3. Germline values: CDR1 SQVTM, CDR2 ANQGSEA.

V is TRBV5-5 and J is TRBJ1-5; D unclear. Germline lookup yields CDR1 SGHKS and CDR2 YYEKEE (reference sequence). The CDR3 is 16 residues long. V was shortened by 5 bases and J by 2 bases, with 17 bases between the two germline ends. The CDR3 DNA sequence: TGTGCCAGCAGTATGACCCTCGTCGGGGGCAATCAGCCCCAGCATTTT. Translated, it gives CASSMTLVGGNQPQHF.

In its sample, this clonotype was seen a few times. This chain connects TRBV7-9 to TRBJ1-2; D remains unclear. From germline, CDR1 is SEHNR and CDR2 FQNEAQ (reference sequence). The V gene lost 5 bases and the J gene lost 6 bases, with 16 bases spanning the gap. CDR3 length: 14 amino acids. The CDR3 DNA is TGTGCCAGCAGCCGGGGATGGGTTGGTGATGGCTACACCTTC. Its translation is CASSRGWVGDGYTF.